The table lists the clone carrying this T cell receptor beta chain with many counts. These data belong to a study of Graves' ophthalmopathy and Graves' hyperthyroidism. The CDR3 runs to 12 residues. Trimming left V 7 bases short and J 8 bases short, with 14 bases between. Germline-derived CDR1 and CDR2 are MDHEN and SYDVKM. Amplification of the TCR beta CDR3 regions used RNA transcripts (as template). Investigators did first-round RT-PCR with HTBI primers, then second-round multiplex PCR. TCRdb analysed the multiplex PCR reads with MiXCR anew, one entry per CDR3 protein. This table holds 170,000 or so distinct CDR3 sequences, about 40% found once.

The chain couples TRBV28 to TRBJ1-2, with D perhaps TRBD1 (5 bases). Input material: peripheral blood. The sequence was collected from a woman aged 40 to 50 with Graves' ophthalmopathy. CDR3 sequence (DNA): TGTGCCAGCAAAACAGGCCTTGACGGCTACACCTTC. Translation gives CASKTGLDGYTF.